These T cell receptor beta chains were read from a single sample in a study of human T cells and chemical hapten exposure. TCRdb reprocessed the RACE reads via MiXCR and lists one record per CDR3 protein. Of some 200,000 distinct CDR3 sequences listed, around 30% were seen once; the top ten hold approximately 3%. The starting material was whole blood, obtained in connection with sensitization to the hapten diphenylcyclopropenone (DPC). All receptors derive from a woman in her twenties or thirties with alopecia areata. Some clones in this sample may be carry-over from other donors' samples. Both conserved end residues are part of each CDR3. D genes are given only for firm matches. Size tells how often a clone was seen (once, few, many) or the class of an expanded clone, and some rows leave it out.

CDR3: CASSSPTGGAYNEQFF; DNA: TGTGCCAGCAGTTCCCCGACAGGGGGGGCCTACAATGAGCAGTTCTTC; V: TRBV11-2; size: few; D: TRBD1; J: TRBJ2-1
CDR3: CSATSGSSFYEQYF; DNA: TGCAGTGCTACCAGCGGGAGCTCTTTCTACGAGCAGTACTTC; V: TRBV20-1; size: NA; D: TRBD2; J: TRBJ2-7
CDR3: CASSQESASREKLFF; DNA: TGCGCCAGCAGCCAAGAATCCGCAAGTAGGGAAAAACTGTTTTTT; V: TRBV4-3; size: NA; D: NA; J: TRBJ1-4
CDR3: CASSHRDRGSGGYTF; DNA: TGCGCCAGCAGCCACCGGGACAGGGGGTCCGGTGGCTACACCTTC; V: TRBV5-1; size: many; D: TRBD1; J: TRBJ1-2
CDR3: CASFREPRGSGTNVLTF; DNA: TGTGCCAGCTTTAGGGAACCCAGGGGCTCTGGGACCAACGTCCTGACTTTC; V: TRBV5-4; size: few; D: NA; J: TRBJ2-6
CDR3: CASSYWTGGTEAFF; DNA: TGTGCCAGCAGTTACTGGACAGGGGGTACTGAAGCTTTCTTT; V: TRBV6-2/TRBV6-3; size: NA; D: TRBD1; J: TRBJ1-1
CDR3: CASTQEGGSYGNTIYF; DNA: TGTGCCAGCACCCAAGAAGGGGGATCTTACGGAAACACCATATATTTT; V: TRBV28; size: once; D: NA; J: TRBJ1-3
CDR3: CASTVNRGANTGELFF; DNA: TGTGCCAGCACCGTAAACAGGGGCGCCAACACCGGGGAGCTGTTTTTT; V: TRBV28; size: few; D: TRBD1; J: TRBJ2-2
CDR3: CASKSPGQGYHEQFF; DNA: TGTGCCAGTAAATCCCCGGGACAGGGTTACCATGAGCAGTTCTTC; V: TRBV28; size: once; D: TRBD1; J: TRBJ2-1
CDR3: CASSATRPKSSYNSPLHF; DNA: TGCGCCAGCAGTGCAACCAGACCTAAGAGCTCCTATAATTCACCCCTCCACTTT; V: TRBV10-2; size: NA; D: NA; J: TRBJ1-6
CDR3: CASSVEGGYTGELFF; DNA: TGTGCCAGCAGCGTAGAGGGGGGATACACCGGGGAGCTGTTTTTT; V: TRBV9; size: many; D: NA; J: TRBJ2-2
CDR3: CASSQDGTGSQFF; DNA: TGTGCCAGCAGCCAAGACGGGACAGGATCTCAGTTCTTC; V: TRBV3-1; size: NA; D: TRBD1; J: TRBJ2-1
CDR3: CASSREGGAFF; DNA: TGTGCCAGCAGCAGGGAAGGAGGCGCTTTCTTT; V: TRBV28; size: few; D: NA; J: TRBJ1-1
CDR3: CASSLAQGPTGELFF; DNA: TGTGCCAGCAGCTTAGCTCAGGGTCCCACCGGGGAGCTGTTTTTT; V: TRBV11-2; size: NA; D: NA; J: TRBJ2-2
CDR3: CASTRTGVAYEQYF; DNA: TGTGCCAGCACCCGGACAGGGGTAGCCTACGAGCAGTACTTC; V: TRBV28; size: NA; D: TRBD1; J: TRBJ2-7
CDR3: CASSLGGAGNEQFF; DNA: TGCGCCAGCAGCTTGGGGGGGGCCGGCAATGAGCAGTTCTTC; V: TRBV5-1; size: NA; D: NA; J: TRBJ2-1
CDR3: CASSVRPDNEQFF; DNA: TGCGCCAGCAGTGTAAGACCCGACAATGAGCAGTTCTTC; V: TRBV10-2; size: few; D: NA; J: TRBJ2-1
CDR3: CATSNLLREKLFF; DNA: TGTGCCACCAGCAACCTTCTCAGGGAAAAACTGTTTTTT; V: TRBV15; size: NA; D: NA; J: TRBJ1-4
CDR3: CASSVDPGRRNNSPLHF; DNA: TGTGCCAGCAGCGTAGATCCGGGACGCAGAAATAATTCACCCCTCCACTTT; V: TRBV9; size: NA; D: NA; J: TRBJ1-6
CDR3: CASSQDGQGQGMTFF; DNA: TGTGCCAGCAGCCAAGATGGTCAGGGACAGGGTATGACTTTCTTT; V: TRBV4-2; size: NA; D: TRBD1; J: TRBJ1-1
CDR3: CASSLGPFGDNSPLHF; DNA: TGTGCCAGCAGTTTGGGCCCTTTCGGGGATAATTCACCCCTCCACTTT; V: TRBV6-6; size: NA; D: NA; J: TRBJ1-6
CDR3: CASSPEGLGNQPQHF; DNA: TGTGCCAGCTCACCAGAGGGTTTGGGCAATCAGCCCCAGCATTTT; V: TRBV18; size: NA; D: NA; J: TRBJ1-5
CDR3: CASSLAGQGDEQFF; DNA: TGTGCCAGCAGCTTAGCCGGACAGGGCGATGAGCAGTTCTTC; V: TRBV11-1; size: NA; D: TRBD1; J: TRBJ2-1
CDR3: CASSQYDRGGRDGYTF; DNA: TGCGCCAGCAGCCAATACGACAGAGGGGGACGAGATGGCTACACCTTC; V: TRBV4-1; size: few; D: NA; J: TRBJ1-2
CDR3: CASSLGRELFF; DNA: TGTGCCAGCAGTCTCGGTAGGGAGCTGTTTTTT; V: TRBV6-2/TRBV6-3; size: few; D: NA; J: TRBJ2-2
CDR3: CASSLAGQGMNTEAFF; DNA: TGTGCCAGCAGCTTAGCTGGACAGGGGATGAACACTGAAGCTTTCTTT; V: TRBV11-1; size: few; D: TRBD1; J: TRBJ1-1
CDR3: CSVAPGRYEQYF; DNA: TGCAGCGTTGCACCAGGGAGATACGAGCAGTACTTC; V: TRBV29-1; size: few; D: NA; J: TRBJ2-7
CDR3: CASSQSGSLRYNEQFF; DNA: TGTGCCAGCAGCCAATCTGGTAGTCTGAGGTACAATGAGCAGTTCTTC; V: TRBV14; size: NA; D: NA; J: TRBJ2-1
CDR3: CASSVGRKEETQYF; DNA: TGTGCCAGCAGCGTAGGCAGGAAAGAAGAGACCCAGTACTTC; V: TRBV9; size: NA; D: NA; J: TRBJ2-5
CDR3: CASSLMVASELFF; DNA: TGTGCCAGCAGCTTAATGGTTGCGTCGGAGCTGTTTTTT; V: TRBV7-2; size: few; D: NA; J: TRBJ2-2
CDR3: CASSSMGGTSGAGWKDTQYF; DNA: TGTGCCAGCAGCTCCATGGGGGGGACTAGCGGGGCTGGGTGGAAAGATACGCAGTATTTT; V: TRBV3-1; size: few; D: TRBD2; J: TRBJ2-3
CDR3: CSVEGQGALGANVLTF; DNA: TGCAGCGTTGAAGGACAGGGGGCGCTTGGGGCCAACGTCCTGACTTTC; V: TRBV29-1; size: NA; D: TRBD1; J: TRBJ2-6
CDR3: CASSSVEGSTQYF; DNA: TGTGCCAGCAGCTCGGTTGAGGGGAGTACGCAGTATTTT; V: TRBV7-2; size: few; D: NA; J: TRBJ2-3
CDR3: CSAGSLSSGLADPYEQYF; DNA: TGCAGTGCTGGCTCCCTCTCCTCGGGACTAGCGGACCCCTACGAGCAGTACTTC; V: TRBV20-1; size: NA; D: TRBD2; J: TRBJ2-7
CDR3: CASSYSRSSYEQYF; DNA: TGTGCCAGCAGTTACTCGAGGTCTTCCTACGAGCAGTACTTC; V: TRBV6-5; size: NA; D: NA; J: TRBJ2-7
CDR3: CASSSLPGAKDTQYF; DNA: TGCGCCAGCAGCTCCCTTCCAGGGGCGAAAGATACGCAGTATTTT; V: TRBV5-1; size: NA; D: NA; J: TRBJ2-3
CDR3: CATANTDTQYF; DNA: TGTGCCACCGCAAACACAGATACGCAGTATTTT; V: TRBV12-3/TRBV12-4; size: NA; D: NA; J: TRBJ2-3
CDR3: CASSLGTGRGGGSPLHF; DNA: TGTGCCAGCAGTTTAGGGACAGGCCGGGGAGGAGGTTCACCCCTCCACTTT; V: TRBV27; size: few; D: TRBD1; J: TRBJ1-6
CDR3: CASSMGTGQETQYF; DNA: TGCGCCAGCAGTATGGGGACAGGACAAGAGACCCAGTACTTC; V: TRBV10-2; size: few; D: TRBD1; J: TRBJ2-5
CDR3: CASSQDTPPGTSDEQFF; DNA: TGCGCCAGCAGCCAAGATACCCCCCCGGGGACTAGCGATGAGCAGTTCTTC; V: TRBV4-3; size: few; D: TRBD2; J: TRBJ2-1
CDR3: CASSQDLLGLAFF; DNA: TGTGCCAGCAGCCAAGATCTTCTAGGATTGGCTTTCTTT; V: TRBV3-1; size: NA; D: NA; J: TRBJ1-1
CDR3: CASSPPGQGENTF; DNA: TGTGCCAGCTCACCACCGGGACAGGGTGAAAACACCTTC; V: TRBV18; size: NA; D: TRBD1; J: TRBJ1-2
CDR3: CASSRSIGYEQYF; DNA: TGTGCCAGCAGCCGATCGATCGGATACGAGCAGTACTTC; V: TRBV28; size: few; D: NA; J: TRBJ2-7
CDR3: CSVDSTDTQYF; DNA: TGCAGCGTTGACAGCACAGATACGCAGTATTTT; V: TRBV29-1; size: NA; D: NA; J: TRBJ2-3
CDR3: CASSPLAASNTEAFF; DNA: TGTGCCAGCTCACCACTGGCAGCATCGAACACTGAAGCTTTCTTT; V: TRBV18; size: few; D: NA; J: TRBJ1-1
CDR3: CASNRDRGNQPQHF; DNA: TGTGCCAGCAACCGGGACAGAGGCAATCAGCCCCAGCATTTT; V: TRBV10-3; size: few; D: TRBD1; J: TRBJ1-5
CDR3: CSVRSGRSTDTQYF; DNA: TGCAGCGTTCGAAGCGGGAGAAGCACAGATACGCAGTATTTT; V: TRBV29-1; size: NA; D: TRBD2; J: TRBJ2-3
CDR3: CASSLEGFRMGEQYF; DNA: TGTGCCAGCAGCTTAGAAGGGTTCCGAATGGGCGAGCAGTACTTC; V: TRBV11-3; size: NA; D: NA; J: TRBJ2-7
CDR3: CSASLVGADTQYF; DNA: TGCAGTGCTAGCCTGGTAGGGGCAGATACGCAGTATTTT; V: TRBV20-1; size: few; D: NA; J: TRBJ2-3
CDR3: CASSLGLRSYNEQFF; DNA: TGTGCCAGCAGCTTGGGGCTGAGATCCTACAATGAGCAGTTCTTC; V: TRBV5-6; size: NA; D: NA; J: TRBJ2-1
CDR3: CASSLSGTHNQPQHF; DNA: TGCGCCAGCAGCTTGAGCGGGACACACAATCAGCCCCAGCATTTT; V: TRBV5-1; size: NA; D: NA; J: TRBJ1-5
CDR3: CASSLVGGGRGQDTQYF; DNA: TGTGCCAGCAGCTTAGTTGGTGGGGGCAGGGGGCAAGATACGCAGTATTTT; V: TRBV7-2; size: NA; D: TRBD1; J: TRBJ2-3
CDR3: CASRMSSYNEQFF; DNA: TGTGCCAGCCGAATGAGCTCCTACAATGAGCAGTTCTTC; V: TRBV6-2/TRBV6-3; size: NA; D: NA; J: TRBJ2-1
CDR3: CSARESGVPYEQYF; DNA: TGCAGTGCTAGAGAGTCCGGGGTACCCTACGAGCAGTACTTC; V: TRBV20-1; size: NA; D: NA; J: TRBJ2-7